A single sample is the source of the 25 T cell receptor beta chains below, sequenced in a study of blood T cells in healthy people across ages. Through a sample-barcoded 5' primer and a J-beta primer mix, a second PCR was run for about 6 to 12 cycles. TCRdb re-analysed the 5' RACE reads in MiXCR, keeping a single row per CDR3 protein. The data show 850,000 to 1,000,000 distinct CDR3 sequences, 45% to 60% seen once. Sequenced input: blood. The receptors stem from a woman aged 60 to 75 in good health.

In its sample, this clonotype was seen a few times. The chain uses TRBV6-1 and TRBJ2-3; TRBD1 or TRBD2 may be the D gene (5 bases each). CDR3 size: 16 residues. The V gene lost 3 bases and the J gene lost 6 bases, with 19 bases spanning the gap. Germline V CDR1 and CDR2: MNHNS, SASEGT. DNA for the CDR3: TGTGCCAGCAGTGACCGGGACGTTAAAACCCGGGATACGCAGTATTTT. Translated, it gives CASSDRDVKTRDTQYF.

V is TRBV10-1 and J is TRBJ1-5; D unclear. V gave up 8 bases and J gave up 5 bases, with 7 bases separating them. Germline assignment: CDR1 WNHNN and CDR2 SYGVQD (reference sequence). CDR3 length: 11 amino acids. In DNA form, the CDR3 reads TGCGCCAGCCCGGACCATCAGCCCCAGCATTTT. It yields the protein CASPDHQPQHF.

This clonotype was seen only a few times. The chain employs TRBV21-1 and TRBJ2-5; no DNA check was done on the table's D call, TRBD2. TRBV21-1 is described as a pseudogene. The CDR3 totals 15 residues. The DNA of the CDR3 is TGTGCCAGCAGCAAGAGGCAGGGGAGGGAGGAGACCCAGTACTTC. Amino acid sequence: CASSKRQGREETQYF.

The gene calls are TRBV7-2 and TRBJ2-3; D not certain. The V end lost 3 bases, the J end lost 1 base, and 8 bases lay between the germline ends. CDR3 length equals 14 residues. Germline V gives CDR1 SGHTA, CDR2 FQGNSA. The CDR3 DNA follows: TGTGCCAGCAGCTTGATTATCCGCACAGATACGCAGTATTTT. This sequence encodes CASSLIIRTDTQYF.

This clonotype turned up a few times. This chain connects TRBV20-1 to TRBJ2-7, with 12 positions matching TRBD2. J was trimmed by 0 bases and V by 1 base; bases with no gene match: 1. Germline V gives CDR1 DFQATT, CDR2 SNEGSKA (reference sequence). This CDR3 contains 15 residues. Written as DNA, the CDR3 is TGCAGTGCTAGAGGGACTAGCGGGATCTCCTACGAGCAGTACTTC. Its translation is CSARGTSGISYEQYF.

The chain combines TRBV6-5 with TRBJ1-1, with D unclear. V was shortened by 4 bases and J by 7 bases, with 16 bases between the two germline ends. The CDR3 covers 14 residues. From germline, CDR1 is MNHEY and CDR2 SVGAGI. CDR3 in amino acids: CASSFRTENIEAFF. In DNA form, the CDR3 reads TGTGCCAGCAGTTTCCGTACAGAAAATATTGAAGCTTTCTTT.

This clonotype has a count of ten or more. The V and J genes are TRBV28 and TRBJ2-7; no reliable D call. From germline, CDR1 is MDHEN and CDR2 SYDVKM. The CDR3 length is 14 residues. Between the trimmed V and J ends, which lost 2 bases and 1 base, there was a span of 9 bases. The CDR3 DNA reads as TGTGCCAGCAGTTTAAGAGGCAGATCCTACGAGCAGTACTTC. As protein: CASSLRGRSYEQYF. Together with reference TRBV28 and TRBJ2-7, the CDR3 gives the full variable domain: DVKVTQSSRYLVKRTGEKVFLECVQDMDHENMFWYRQDPGLGLRLIYFSYDVKMKEKGDIPEGYSVSREKKERFSLILESASTNQTSMYLCASSLRGRSYEQYFGPGTRLTVT.

The chain has TRBV20-1 and TRBJ2-1; a possible D gene is TRBD2 (6 bases). CDR1 and CDR2 (germline): DFQATT, SNEGSKA (reference sequence). V shed 4 bases and J shed 6 bases, with 10 bases lying between them. This CDR3 spans 12 amino acids. The CDR3 loop is CSAKRAGNEQFF. DNA of the CDR3: TGCAGTGCTAAGAGAGCGGGCAATGAGCAGTTCTTC.

This clonotype was counted a single time. The chain couples TRBV28 to TRBJ2-5; no definite D call. Germline loops: CDR1 MDHEN, CDR2 SYDVKM. CDR3 length: 12 amino acids. V dropped 7 bases and J dropped 5 bases, with 11 bases sitting between them. Here the CDR3 reads CASISEVETQYF. The DNA for the CDR3 is TGTGCCAGCATTTCTGAGGTGGAGACCCAGTACTTC.

This clonotype came up a few times. This chain connects TRBV5-1 to TRBJ2-7, with D maybe TRBD1 (6 bases). CDR1 and CDR2 from the germline V gene are SGHRS and YFSETQ. Deletions cut 4 bases from V and 2 bases from J, with 13 bases between. There are 14 residues in the CDR3. The CDR3 DNA follows: TGCGCCAGCAGCCCCGGACAGCGAGCCTACGAGCAGTACTTC. Translation gives CASSPGQRAYEQYF. The variable domain in full, completed from reference TRBV5-1 and TRBJ2-7, reads KAGVTQTPRYLIKTRGQQVTLSCSPISGHRSVSWYQQTPGQGLQFLFEYFSETQRNKGNFPGRFSGRQFSNSRSEMNVSTLELGDSALYLCASSPGQRAYEQYFGPGTRLTVT.

This chain joins TRBV5-6 and TRBJ2-5; the D gene is possibly TRBD2 (6 bases). The CDR3 totals 16 residues. The germline V and J ends were trimmed by 0 bases and 2 bases, with 14 bases remaining between them. Germline V gene sequence: CDR1 SGHDT, CDR2 YYEEEE. The CDR3 here is CASSLAFAGRQETQYF. The CDR3 DNA is TGTGCCAGCAGCTTGGCCTTCGCGGGACGGCAAGAGACCCAGTACTTC.

The V gene is TRBV29-1, the J gene TRBJ1-2; D perhaps matches TRBD1 (6 bases). The CDR3 is made up of 12 amino acids. Between the trimmed V and J ends, which lost 4 bases and 6 bases, there was a span of 12 bases. Germline CDR1 and CDR2: SQVTM and ANQGSEA. The CDR3 loop is CSVGSGAHGYTF. CDR3 bases: TGCAGCGTTGGTTCAGGGGCCCATGGCTACACCTTC.

The genes are TRBV5-1 and TRBJ2-1; possible D gene TRBD2, 6 bases. The V and J ends lost 3 bases and 5 bases respectively, with 12 bases between them. Germline CDR1 is SGHRS and CDR2 is YFSETQ. The CDR3 sequence is 14 residues long. The CDR3 is CASSSGTLNNEQFF. The CDR3 nucleotides read TGCGCCAGCAGCTCTGGGACTCTTAACAATGAGCAGTTCTTC. Using reference TRBV5-1 and TRBJ2-1 for the parts outside the CDR3, the full variable domain is KAGVTQTPRYLIKTRGQQVTLSCSPISGHRSVSWYQQTPGQGLQFLFEYFSETQRNKGNFPGRFSGRQFSNSRSEMNVSTLELGDSALYLCASSSGTLNNEQFFGPGTRLTVL.

The rearrangement links TRBV20-1 to TRBJ2-1, with D possibly matching TRBD2 (5 bases). The CDR3 loop spans 11 amino acids. Trimming removed 7 bases at V and 12 bases at J, with 16 bases between. Per germline, CDR1 DFQATT and CDR2 SNEGSKA (reference sequence). As DNA, the CDR3 is TGCAGTGGGGAGATTGGTGGTTTGCAGTTCTTC. This encodes CSGEIGGLQFF.

The V call is TRBV25-1, the J call TRBJ1-2, with D unclear. V was clipped by 3 bases and J by 8 bases, with 16 bases between them. The CDR3 spans 14 residues. Germline CDR1 is MGHDK and CDR2 is SYGVNS. CDR3 in amino acids: CASSDIVMGSGYTF. CDR3 in DNA: TGTGCCAGCAGTGATATAGTAATGGGATCGGGCTACACCTTC.

This clonotype was observed a handful of times. This sequence joins TRBV29-1 and TRBJ2-5; no reliable D call. With 4 bases removed from V and 5 bases from J, the gap between germline ends came to 8 bases. Per germline, CDR1 SQVTM and CDR2 ANQGSEA. This CDR3 is 11 amino acids long. CDR3 protein: CSVGVTETQYF. The CDR3 nucleotides read TGCAGCGTTGGCGTAACGGAGACCCAGTACTTC.

In this sample, this clonotype turned up a few times. The chain employs TRBV6-1 and TRBJ1-2, with D maybe TRBD1 (5 bases). This CDR3 comprises 17 residues. Germline V gene lookup returns CDR1 MNHNS and CDR2 SASEGT. V lost 0 bases and J 8 bases, leaving 22 bases between the germline ends. The CDR3 here is CASSEAGHGGWGIGYTF. CDR3 sequence (DNA): TGTGCCAGCAGTGAAGCAGGGCATGGGGGGTGGGGTATAGGCTACACCTTC.

In this sample, this clonotype turned up a few times. This chain connects TRBV28 to TRBJ1-1; D ambiguous. The CDR3 runs 17 residues. Between the trimmed V and J ends, which lost 6 bases and 0 bases, there was a span of 20 bases. Per the germline V gene, CDR1 is MDHEN and CDR2 is SYDVKM. The CDR3 here is CASRLSRRRRLNTEAFF. CDR3 DNA: TGTGCCAGCAGGCTCTCTAGGCGTCGACGGTTGAACACTGAAGCTTTCTTT.

V usage is TRBV29-1 and J usage is TRBJ2-4, with D perhaps assigned TRBD1 or TRBD2 (6 bases each). Gene TRBJ2-7 matches the end of the DNA better, so the J call may be wrong. The CDR3 has 14 amino acids. CDR1 and CDR2 (germline): SQVTM, ANQGSEA. CDR3 region: CSVKDSWRGDEQYF. The CDR3 nucleotides read TGCAGCGTCAAGGATAGCTGGAGGGGGGACGAGCAGTACTTC.

This clonotype was counted at least ten times. This chain joins TRBV6-1 and TRBJ2-2, with 9 bases that match TRBD1. J lost 7 bases, V lost 0 bases, and 9 bases had no gene match. CDR1 is MNHNS, CDR2 SASEGT, per germline. The CDR3 loop spans 17 amino acids. CDR3 protein: CASSEAPSDRGGGELFF. The CDR3 nucleotides are TGTGCCAGCAGTGAAGCGCCCTCGGACAGGGGCGGCGGGGAGCTGTTTTTT.

This clonotype has only one observation. The J gene is TRBJ1-1, the V gene TRBV7-9; D perhaps matches TRBD1 (6 bases). V lost 7 bases, J lost 2 bases, and 17 bases lay in between. The CDR3 runs 15 residues. Germline-derived CDR1 and CDR2 are SEHNR and FQNEAQ (reference sequence). The CDR3 coding sequence is TGTGCCAGCACCCCAAGCGGGGGCCGTAACACTGAAGCTTTCTTT. Its translation: CASTPSGGRNTEAFF.

CDR3 loop: CASSRVSGSLGNEQFF. The CDR3 DNA is TGTGCCAGCAGCCGCGTTAGCGGGAGTCTGGGCAATGAGCAGTTCTTC. The chain has TRBV21-1 and TRBJ2-1; TRBD2 is the table's D call, not checked against the DNA. TRBV21-1 is classified as a pseudogene. The CDR3 contains 16 residues.

This clonotype was counted only a few times. This rearrangement joins TRBV29-1 to TRBJ2-1; no definite D call. V lost 4 bases to trimming and J lost 10 bases, with 11 bases between them. This CDR3 has 11 residues. Germline assignment: CDR1 SQVTM and CDR2 ANQGSEA. CDR3 bases: TGCAGCGTTGGGGCCCCCAGGGAGCAGTTCTTC. It translates to CSVGAPREQFF.

The chain combines TRBV10-2 with TRBJ1-1; 8 nucleotides agree with TRBD1. There are 14 residues in the CDR3. The germline CDR1 and CDR2 sequences are WSHSY and SAAADI. The V gene end was trimmed by 4 bases and the J gene end by 4 bases; junction bases not matched to a gene: 5. CDR3 nucleotides: TGCGCCAGCAGTGTGGAGACAGGGGCCACTGAAGCTTTCTTT. Protein product: CASSVETGATEAFF.

This clonotype was counted a few times. The chain is built from TRBV6-2 or TRBV6-3 and TRBJ2-4; a weak D match, TRBD1 (6 bases). The CDR3 consists of 13 residues. Trimming left V 4 bases short and J 9 bases short, with 13 bases between. The germline gives CDR1 MNHEY, CDR2 SVGEGT. The CDR3 coding sequence is TGTGCCAGCAGTTCTTTTCAGGGGAGCATTCAGTACTTC. This encodes CASSSFQGSIQYF.